These 24 T cell receptor beta chains originate from one sample sequenced in a study of neoadjuvant anti-PD-1 for oral cavity cancer. Profiled with immunoSEQ multiplex PCR; TCRdb holds only in-frame clones, not every one. The sample comprises 20,000 to 25,000 clones, more than 35% of which are singletons, and 40% rests with the top ten. Time point here: after neoadjuvant nivolumab, at surgical resection. The specimen comprised tumor tissue, sampled after nivolumab (anti-PD-1) treatment. The source of these receptors is a person aged 40 to 85 with oral cavity squamous cell carcinoma.

This chain uses TRBV4-1 with TRBJ1-5; 7 nucleotides align to TRBD1. The V segment lost 1 base and the J segment 9 bases; nucleotides outside the gene matches: 6. CDR3 length equals 14 residues. Germline V CDR1 and CDR2: MGHRA, YSYEKL. CDR3 sequence reads: CASSQGGGTGPQHF. The DNA for the CDR3 is TGCGCCAGCAGCCAAGGAGGGGGCACGGGGCCCCAGCATTTT.

This clone was seen many times. The rearrangement joins TRBV19 to TRBJ1-1; TRBD1 might be the D (6 bases). Trimming took off 5 bases at V and 3 bases at J, with 13 bases between the two ends. CDR3 size: 14 residues. Germline V CDR1 and CDR2: LNHDA, SQIVND (reference sequence). The CDR3 here is CASSLYSGDTEAFF. The CDR3 DNA follows: TGTGCCAGTAGTTTATATTCAGGGGACACTGAAGCTTTCTTT.

This clone occurred many times. This chain connects TRBV4-2 to TRBJ2-1, with 10 bases that match TRBD2. The ends lost 3 bases at V and 4 bases at J; junction bases unmatched: 6. The CDR3 is 16 amino acids. The germline V gene has CDR1 LGHNA and CDR2 YNFKEQ. CDR3 DNA: TGTGCCAGCAGCCATGCCCTAGCGGGGGCGTACAATGAGCAGTTCTTC. Encoded protein: CASSHALAGAYNEQFF.

This clone was observed at least ten times. The CDR3 loop is CASSLGEAKNIQYF. The CDR3 bases are TGTGCCAGCTCACTAGGGGAGGCCAAAAACATTCAGTACTTC. The J gene is TRBJ2-4, the V gene TRBV18; perhaps D is TRBD1 or TRBD2 (5 bases each). V gave up 4 bases and J gave up 1 base, with 8 bases separating them. CDR3 length equals 14 residues. CDR1 and CDR2 from the germline V gene are KGHSH and LQKENI.

This clone was recorded a few times. The rearrangement joins TRBV15 to TRBJ2-5; 9 bases line up with TRBD1. The CDR3 has 15 amino acids. The germline gives CDR1 LNHNV, CDR2 YYDKDF (reference sequence). J lost 5 bases, V lost 0 bases, and 4 bases had no gene match. The CDR3 loop is CATSRDGQGMETQYF. The CDR3 nucleotides are TGTGCCACCAGCAGAGACGGACAGGGGATGGAGACCCAGTACTTC.

By share, this clone counts as medium-sized (0.01 to 0.1%). V usage is TRBV10-1 and J usage is TRBJ2-7; D may be TRBD1 or TRBD2 (5 bases each). Germline V CDR1 and CDR2: WNHNN, SYGVQD (reference sequence). The CDR3 has 14 residues. V lost 2 bases and J lost 6, with 14 bases in between. The CDR3 nucleotides read TGCGCCAGCAGTGAGAAGGTCGCAGGGACCGAGCAGTACTTC. Translation: CASSEKVAGTEQYF.

A remark on this clone: The junction shows a germline mismatch at one end, possibly a read error. Within the sample, other DNA sequences also encode this same CDR3. This chain joins TRBV5-1 and TRBJ2-5, with D unresolved. CDR1 and CDR2 (germline): SGHRS, YFSETQ. CDR3 length: 13 residues. The CDR3 region is CASSRVLGETQYF. For the CDR3, the DNA is TGTGCCAGCAGCCGTGTCTTGGGAGAGACCCAGTACTTC.

This clone was seen only once. J is TRBJ1-5 and V is TRBV28; 7 bases match TRBD1. The CDR3 has 18 residues. V was pared by 2 bases and J by 0 bases, with 10 bases of the junction left unmatched. From germline, CDR1 is MDHEN and CDR2 SYDVKM. The CDR3 spells CASSLMDRDSYSNQPQHF. The DNA for the CDR3 is TGTGCCAGCAGTTTAATGGATCGGGACAGCTATAGCAATCAGCCCCAGCATTTT.

The V gene is TRBV27, the J gene TRBJ1-1; 8 nucleotides align to TRBD1. The CDR3 runs to 16 residues. The V gene end was trimmed by 0 bases and the J gene end by 4 bases; junction bases not matched to a gene: 7. The germline V gene has CDR1 MNHEY and CDR2 SMNVEV (reference sequence). The CDR3 DNA is TGTGCCAGCAGTTTATCTCAGGGGGCGCGGAGCACTGAAGCTTTCTTT. As protein: CASSLSQGARSTEAFF.

V and J are TRBV7-6 and TRBJ2-3; possibly TRBD1 for D (6 bases). V was shortened by 5 bases and J by 3 bases, with 18 bases between the two germline ends. Germline V lookup: CDR1 SGHVS, CDR2 FNYEAQ. The CDR3 covers 16 residues. This CDR3 is CASSPTGSARTDTQYF. The CDR3 DNA follows: TGTGCCAGCAGCCCGACAGGTTCCGCGAGAACAGATACGCAGTATTTT.

The CDR3 sequence: CASSSQGYTEAFF. DNA for the CDR3: TGTGCCAGCAGCTCCCAGGGTTACACTGAAGCTTTCTTT. This sequence joins TRBV7-3 and TRBJ1-1; a weak D match, TRBD1 (5 bases). CDR1 and CDR2 (germline): SGHTA, FQGTGA. The CDR3 is made up of 13 amino acids. V shed 4 bases and J shed 3 bases, with 9 bases lying between them.

The chain employs TRBV30 and TRBJ2-1; D is uncertain. The CDR3 length is 15 residues. Per the germline V gene, CDR1 is GTSNPN and CDR2 is SVGIG (reference sequence). V gave up 3 bases and J gave up 8 bases, with 20 bases separating them. The CDR3 reads CAWRDPLVVTHEQFF. The DNA of the CDR3 is TGTGCCTGGAGAGACCCCCTGGTTGTTACCCATGAGCAGTTCTTC.

The chain carries TRBV6-5 and TRBJ1-3; D gene unclear. This CDR3 is 15 amino acids long. Germline-derived CDR1 and CDR2 are MNHEY and SVGAGI. V gave up 5 bases and J gave up 4 bases, with 15 bases separating them. DNA for the CDR3: TGTGCCAGCAGTGTAAGCCAGGCTACAGGAAACACCATATATTTT. It encodes CASSVSQATGNTIYF.

This clone is a singleton in its sample. CDR3 in amino acids: CASSPMDRGLEAFF. CDR3 DNA sequence: TGTGCCAGCTCACCGATGGACAGGGGGCTGGAAGCTTTCTTT. The J gene is TRBJ1-1, the V gene TRBV18, with TRBD1 identical over 11 bases. Germline values: CDR1 KGHSH, CDR2 LQKENI. This CDR3 has 14 amino acids. With 3 bases clipped from V and 8 bases from J, the junction kept 5 bases outside the gene matches.

This chain uses TRBV7-9 with TRBJ2-7; 10 positions agree with TRBD1. The junction had 9 bases not matched to a gene; V was cut back by 3 bases and J by 4 bases. Per germline, CDR1 SEHNR and CDR2 FQNEAQ (reference sequence). This CDR3 is 16 amino acids long. CDR3: CASSFRQGAKEYEQYF. The CDR3 DNA is TGTGCCAGCAGCTTTAGACAGGGGGCGAAGGAATACGAGCAGTACTTC.

CDR3 protein: CAIRTGTEVSGANVLTF. CDR3 sequence (DNA): TGTGCCATCAGGACCGGGACAGAGGTATCTGGGGCCAACGTCCTGACTTTC. The chain couples TRBV10-3 to TRBJ2-6, with 7 bases aligning to TRBD1. The germline V gene encodes CDR1 ENHRY and CDR2 SYGVKD. The V gene end was trimmed by 6 bases and the J gene end by 1 base; junction bases not matched to a gene: 9. This CDR3 region has 17 residues.

This clone has a handful of counts. The chain carries TRBV7-2 and TRBJ1-5; tentatively, D is TRBD1 (5 bases). There are 15 residues in the CDR3. From germline, CDR1 is SGHTA and CDR2 FQGNSA. Trimming took off 3 bases at V and 3 bases at J, with 12 bases between the two ends. For the CDR3, the DNA is TGTGCCAGCAGCTTTCGGGGGTTTATCAATCAGCCCCAGCATTTT. Translation: CASSFRGFINQPQHF.

The V gene is TRBV25-1, the J gene TRBJ2-5; the D gene could be TRBD1 or TRBD2 (5 bases each). Between the trimmed V and J ends, which lost 4 bases and 1 base, there was a span of 13 bases. The CDR3 loop spans 15 amino acids. Germline V gives CDR1 MGHDK, CDR2 SYGVNS. This CDR3 reads CASSGRRGVQETQYF. As DNA, the CDR3 is TGTGCCAGCAGTGGACGGCGAGGGGTCCAAGAGACCCAGTACTTC.

In this sample, this clone turned up a few times. CDR3 DNA: TGCAGCGCAAAGGACGGGGTGAACACTGAAGCTTTCTTT. This sequence encodes CSAKDGVNTEAFF. The V gene is TRBV29-1, the J gene TRBJ1-1, with unresolved D. Trimming shortened V by 7 bases and J by 0 bases, and 12 bases separated the two germline ends. The CDR3 has 13 residues. Germline assignment: CDR1 SQVTM and CDR2 ANQGSEA.

This clone was detected once. The J gene is TRBJ2-1, the V gene TRBV28, with D possibly being TRBD1 or TRBD2 (7 bases each). Germline V CDR1 and CDR2: MDHEN, SYDVKM. The length of the CDR3 is 15 residues. Trimming removed 6 bases from V and 4 bases from J, with 16 bases in between. The CDR3 DNA reads TGTGCCAGCAGGGGAGGGGGCATAAGGTACAATGAGCAGTTCTTC. Residues: CASRGGGIRYNEQFF. Drawing the rest from reference TRBV28 and TRBJ2-1, the complete variable domain is DVKVTQSSRYLVKRTGEKVFLECVQDMDHENMFWYRQDPGLGLRLIYFSYDVKMKEKGDIPEGYSVSREKKERFSLILESASTNQTSMYLCASRGGGIRYNEQFFGPGTRLTVL.

The chain employs TRBV6-1 and TRBJ1-4; D is undetermined. The V gene lost 6 bases and the J gene lost 5 bases, with 4 bases spanning the gap. Germline V CDR1 and CDR2: MNHNS, SASEGT. This CDR3 is 11 amino acids long. This CDR3 reads CASRGNEKLFF. As DNA, the CDR3 is TGTGCCAGCAGGGGGAATGAAAAACTGTTTTTT.

This chain links TRBV27 with TRBJ2-2, with D uncertain. V lost 3 bases to trimming and J lost 1 base, with 9 bases between them. Germline CDR1 reads MNHEY; CDR2 reads SMNVEV (reference sequence). CDR3 length equals 15 residues. Here the CDR3 DNA reads TGTGCCAGCAGTTTCGCCCCTAGGAACACCGGGGAGCTGTTTTTT. This encodes CASSFAPRNTGELFF.

By frequency in the sample, this clone is medium-sized. V usage is TRBV25-1 and J usage is TRBJ1-3; D not resolved. V dropped 4 bases and J dropped 6 bases, with 7 bases sitting between them. CDR1 MGHDK and CDR2 SYGVNS come from the germline V gene. The CDR3 runs 12 residues. The CDR3 region has the DNA TGTGCCAGCAGTGGAACACTAAACACCATATATTTT. Protein: CASSGTLNTIYF.

The V gene is TRBV5-1, the J gene TRBJ1-6; TRBD1 agrees at 9 bases. Germline V CDR1 and CDR2: SGHRS, YFSETQ. Trimming took 3 bases from V and 7 from J; bases not matched to a gene: 8. The CDR3 is made up of 16 amino acids. CDR3 sequence: CASSSQTGGINSPLHF. DNA of the CDR3: TGCGCCAGCAGCTCCCAGACAGGGGGGATAAATTCACCCCTCCACTTT.